This TCR beta chain was identified during a study of blood T cell repertoires in COVID-19. Study at large: Material from acute and convalescent COVID-19 was sourced from the United States, Italy and Spain.

The CDR3 is 16 residues long. V shed 5 bases and J 2 bases; nucleotides not matched to a gene: 6. Germline CDR1 reads SGHTA; CDR2 reads FQGTGA. Method: immunoSEQ multiplex PCR; TCRdb's copy keeps in-frame clones and lacks some. The sample shows hundreds of thousands of clones, around 90% of them seen only once. The sequenced material came from PBMCs or T cells enriched from blood (not recorded which). The chain links TRBV7-3 to TRBJ2-3, with TRBD2 matching 11 bases. The receptor was isolated from a woman aged 18-29 years with acute COVID-19. The CDR3 here is CASSDRLAGLTDTQYF. The CDR3 region has the DNA TGTGCCAGCAGCGATCGACTAGCGGGACTCACAGATACGCAGTATTTT.